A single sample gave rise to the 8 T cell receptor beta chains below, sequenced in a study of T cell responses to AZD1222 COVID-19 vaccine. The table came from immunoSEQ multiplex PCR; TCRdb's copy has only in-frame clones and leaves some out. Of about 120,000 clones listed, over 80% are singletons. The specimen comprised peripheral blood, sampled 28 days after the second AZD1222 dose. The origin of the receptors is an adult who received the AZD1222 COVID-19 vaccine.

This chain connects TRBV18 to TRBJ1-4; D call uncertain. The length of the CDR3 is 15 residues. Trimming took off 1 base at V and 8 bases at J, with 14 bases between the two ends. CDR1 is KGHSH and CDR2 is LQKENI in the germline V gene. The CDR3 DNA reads TGTGCCAGCTCACCACAAGGATTGGGAGGAGAAAAACTGTTTTTT. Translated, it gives CASSPQGLGGEKLFF. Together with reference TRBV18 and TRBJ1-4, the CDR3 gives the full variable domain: NAGVMQNPRHLVRRRGQEARLRCSPMKGHSHVYWYRQLPEEGLKFMVYLQKENIIDESGMPKERFSAEFPKEGPSILRIQQVVRGDSAAYFCASSPQGLGGEKLFFGSGTQLSVL.

CDR3 loop: CASSPPTGNYGYTF. The CDR3 bases are TGTGCCAGCAGTCCCCCGACAGGGAACTATGGCTACACCTTC. The chain recombines TRBV27 with TRBJ1-2, with 7 positions matching TRBD1. J gave up 2 bases and V 5 bases, and 5 bases lay outside the gene matches. Germline CDR1 and CDR2: MNHEY and SMNVEV (reference sequence). This CDR3 spans 14 amino acids.

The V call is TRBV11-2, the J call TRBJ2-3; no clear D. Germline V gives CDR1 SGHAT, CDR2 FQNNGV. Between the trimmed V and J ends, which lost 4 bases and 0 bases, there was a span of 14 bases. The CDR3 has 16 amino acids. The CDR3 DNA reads TGTGCCAGCAGCTCTGGTGCGGACCAGAGCACAGATACGCAGTATTTT. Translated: CASSSGADQSTDTQYF.

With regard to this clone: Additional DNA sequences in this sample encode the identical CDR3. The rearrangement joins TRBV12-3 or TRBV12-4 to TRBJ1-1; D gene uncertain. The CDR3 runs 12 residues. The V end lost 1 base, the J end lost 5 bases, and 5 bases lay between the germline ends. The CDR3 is CASSLEGTEAFF. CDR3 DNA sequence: TGTGCCAGCAGTTTAGAAGGGACTGAAGCTTTCTTT.

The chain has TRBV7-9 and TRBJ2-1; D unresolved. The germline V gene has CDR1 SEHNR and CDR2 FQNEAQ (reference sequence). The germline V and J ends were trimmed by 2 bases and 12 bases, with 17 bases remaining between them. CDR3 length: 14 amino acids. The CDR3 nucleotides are TGTGCCAGCAGCTTATTGGGGAAGTCGGCCTTGCAGTTCTTC. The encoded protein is CASSLLGKSALQFF.

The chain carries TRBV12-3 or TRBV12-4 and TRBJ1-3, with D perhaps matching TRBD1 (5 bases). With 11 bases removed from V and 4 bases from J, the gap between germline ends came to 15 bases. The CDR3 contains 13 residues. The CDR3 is CAGEKTDGNTIYF. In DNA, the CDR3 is TGTGCCGGAGAAAAGACAGACGGAAACACCATATATTTT.

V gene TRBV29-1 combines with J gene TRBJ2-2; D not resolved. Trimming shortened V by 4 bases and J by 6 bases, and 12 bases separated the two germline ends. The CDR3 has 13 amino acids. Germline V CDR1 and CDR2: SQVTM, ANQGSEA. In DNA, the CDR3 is TGCAGCGTTGCGATCTTTGAGGCCGGGGAGCTGTTTTTT. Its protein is CSVAIFEAGELFF.

CDR3 sequence: CASSKGTRPRTDEAFF. The CDR3, as DNA: TGTGCCAGTAGTAAAGGGACGCGTCCACGGACCGATGAAGCTTTCTTT. V is TRBV19 and J is TRBJ1-1, with D possibly being TRBD1 (5 bases). This CDR3 spans 16 amino acids. V was trimmed by 4 bases and J by 7 bases, leaving 22 bases between them. Germline CDR1 reads LNHDA; CDR2 reads SQIVND (reference sequence).